This TCR beta chain appears in the sequencing data of a study of T cells after yellow fever vaccination. Study observations and caveats: The CD4 and CD8 compartments had a small share of their clonotypes in common.

TCRdb reanalysed the 5' RACE reads using MiXCR and keeps one entry per CDR3 protein. There are some 600,000 distinct CDR3 sequences in the sample; 12% occur only once, and 15% lies in the top ten. This clonotype was counted between two and nine times. Antigen specificity is unknown. With 2 bases removed from V and 5 bases from J, the gap between germline ends came to 16 bases. Germline V gene sequence: CDR1 MNHEY, CDR2 SVGAGI. The CDR3 runs to 15 residues. The sample was PBMCs, taken on the day of the yellow fever booster vaccination. The TCR was taken from a man aged 25-45 years who received the YFV17D yellow fever vaccine. The chain joins TRBV6-5 to TRBJ2-7; D unclear. The CDR3 reads CASSYTPGSRDEQYF. In nucleotides, the CDR3 is TGTGCCAGCAGTTACACACCGGGCAGTCGGGACGAGCAGTACTTC.